The T cell receptor beta chain under discussion was sequenced for a study of CD8+CD57+ T cells in acquired aplastic anemia. This clonotype was recorded at least ten times. TCR beta VDJ combinations and CDR3 sequences were profiled from genomic DNA. In TCRdb, the reads were re-called with MiXCR into one record per CDR3 protein. The table records about 210,000 distinct CDR3 sequences, 61% of them present only once. After removal of 3 bases from V and 8 bases from J, the junction contained 16 bases not matched to a gene. The V gene's germline CDR1 is SGHRS and CDR2 YFSETQ. The CDR3 runs to 16 residues. Material for sequencing was sorted CD4+, CD8+, or CD8+CD57+ T cells (not recorded which) from PBMCs. The chain is built from TRBV5-1 and TRBJ1-2; 7 nucleotides match TRBD1. This TCR came from a human donor in good health. The CDR3 is CASSSIDKSRGGGYTF. DNA for the CDR3: TGCGCCAGCAGCTCTATCGACAAGAGCAGGGGGGGAGGCTACACCTTC.